This T cell receptor beta chain was identified during a study of tumor and adjacent non-tumor tissue in lung cancer (dated by TCRdb to the late 2010s). In terms of the full investigation: Patients with adenocarcinoma (around eleven), squamous cell carcinoma (2) and small cell lung cancer (1) were included in the cohort. Bulk TCRbeta repertoires were compared between lung tumor tissue and matched distant non-tumor lung tissue obtained from 15 lung cancer patients. Sequencing generated a total of 95 million to 150 million productive TCRbeta reads, averaging around 4.2 million reads per sample. The roughly 15 patients were aged roughly 30 to 80 years, included around 10 men and 5 women, and had TNM stage I to III disease. More than 25 paired specimens, one tumor and one normal lung sample per patient, were profiled by TCRbeta CDR3 sequencing.

What the authors observed across the whole study: With only roughly 16 patients in the cohort, the authors noted that larger samples and more detailed clinical data are needed. Because peripheral blood was not sequenced, the blood TCRbeta repertoires of the lung cancer patients in the study went unexamined. The sequencing platform is not named in the methods, and unique molecular identifiers are not mentioned. Significantly higher TCR diversity was found in younger patients, and higher tumor TCR diversity was associated with shorter overall and disease-free survival. Tumor tissue showed significantly higher TCR diversity (inverse Simpson) than normal lung tissue, at around 460 vs 160 (P = 0.0075, Mann-Whitney U test). The top 100 clones made up a significantly larger cumulative share of the repertoire in normal lung than in tumor tissue.

Receptors were amplified or captured by multiplex PCR. The sequencer listed for this sample is Illumina HiSeq 2500. TCRbeta libraries were built by three rounds of nested PCR using primers (Table S4), following protocols modified from ARM-PCR. Before sequencing, PCR products of 200-500 bp were excised from the gel and purified with the QIAquick gel extraction kit. From the authors' description of their analysis: Reads were cleaned using Trimmomatic, were merged into complete CDR3 sequences using FLASH, and were assigned to V(D)J germline segments using MiTCR. VDJtools was used to compute clonal diversity as the inverse Simpson's index. In-frame sequences without a premature stop codon were defined as productive reads. The raw public data were reprocessed by TCRdb itself: fastp quality trimming at Q25, MiXCR clonotype calling, in-frame beta chains only. Records with the same CDR3 protein are collapsed into one entry carrying the most frequent genes and DNA. In this record, the V and J calls reflect TCRdb's handling and not the investigators' own analysis. This sample comprises approximately 100,000 distinct CDR3 sequences, roughly three fifths of them detected only once. Roughly 19% of the sample lies in the top ten.

RNA was isolated from bulk unsorted tissue, and RNA quality was assessed with a NanoDrop ND-1000 and an Agilent 2100. For the normal lung samples, distant non-tumor tissue was collected more than 3 cm away from the tumor edge. All donors had newly diagnosed lung cancer, had not received prior chemotherapy, and were admitted for thoracic surgery in China between August and November 2014. Anyone who had undergone radiotherapy or chemotherapy before, or who had another cancer at the same time, was left out of the study. Pieces of surgical tissue measuring about 1-2.2 cm3 were kept in RNAlater solution and stored at -80 degrees C until use. This clonotype was seen repeatedly, ten times or more. The specificity of this receptor is unknown. Base-call qualities are not available, and no considerably larger clone is one nucleotide away. The CDR3, cysteine through phenylalanine, is 12 amino acids long. Only the CDR3 region is kept as DNA, spanning 36 bases read in frame from base 1. As encoded in the germline V gene, CDR1 is MNHEY while CDR2 is SVGAGI. The germline ends are 15 bases apart after V is trimmed by 5 bases and J by 11 bases.

This TCR derives from a man aged 55 to 69 with non-small cell lung cancer. The chain was built from TRBV6-5 and TRBJ1-1; matching of 5 bases hints at TRBD1 as the D gene. The source material was distant non-tumor lung tissue. The nucleotides are TGTGCCAGCAGTGTATCAGGGTTGCCGGCTTTCTTT. This encodes CASSVSGLPAFF.